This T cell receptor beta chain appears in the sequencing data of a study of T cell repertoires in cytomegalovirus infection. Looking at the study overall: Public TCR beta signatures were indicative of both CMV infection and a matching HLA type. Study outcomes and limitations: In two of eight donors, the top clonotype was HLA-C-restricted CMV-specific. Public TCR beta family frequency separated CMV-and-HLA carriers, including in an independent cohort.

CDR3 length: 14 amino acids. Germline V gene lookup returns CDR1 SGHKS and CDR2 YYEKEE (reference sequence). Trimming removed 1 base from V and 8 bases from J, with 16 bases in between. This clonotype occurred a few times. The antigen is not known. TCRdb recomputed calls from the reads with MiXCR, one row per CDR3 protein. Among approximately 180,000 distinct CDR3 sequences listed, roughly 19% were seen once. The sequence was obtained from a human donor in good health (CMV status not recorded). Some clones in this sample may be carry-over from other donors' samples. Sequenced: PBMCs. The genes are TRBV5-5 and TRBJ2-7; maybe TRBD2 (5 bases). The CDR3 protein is CASSLRPTDFQQYF. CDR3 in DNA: TGTGCCAGCAGCTTGCGGCCGACGGACTTCCAGCAGTACTTC.